A selection of T cell receptor beta chains follows, all from one sample in a study of CD8 T cells in Susac syndrome. TCRdb reprocessed the immunoSEQ multiplex PCR reads with MiXCR, giving one entry per CDR3 protein. Counted here are around 140,000 distinct CDR3 sequences, approximately 95% occurring once; the ten biggest clones make up roughly 0.15%. Sequencing input: CD4+ T cells from PBMCs. The receptors originated from a human donor with Susac syndrome. The CDR3 runs from the conserved cysteine through the conserved F or W. A D gene is named only where the DNA matches it firmly. The size of a clone is reported for some rows only, either as once, few or many, or as a class for expanded clones.

TRBD1 | TRBJ2-1 | TRBV29-1 | . | CSVGGQGYEQFF | TGCAGCGTTGGCGGACAGGGCTATGAGCAGTTCTTC
. | TRBJ2-5 | TRBV29-1 | . | CSVKKTGRVGSLQETQYF | TGCAGCGTTAAAAAGACAGGGAGGGTCGGGTCACTTCAAGAGACCCAGTACTTC
TRBD1 | TRBJ1-3 | TRBV7-9 | . | CASSTRQGVGNTIYF | TGTGCCAGCAGCACCAGACAGGGTGTCGGAAACACCATATATTTT
TRBD2 | TRBJ2-7 | TRBV12-3/TRBV12-4 | . | CASSVGSWFSGSYEQYF | TGTGCCAGCAGTGTCGGGTCTTGGTTTAGCGGGAGCTACGAGCAGTACTTC
TRBD1 | TRBJ1-2 | TRBV5-4 | . | CASSRPTGTVNYGYTF | TGTGCCAGCAGCCGGCCCACCGGGACAGTTAACTATGGCTACACCTTC
. | TRBJ1-6 | TRBV2 | . | CASTDDSAVGSPLHF | TGTGCCAGCACCGACGATTCGGCCGTCGGTTCACCCCTCCACTTT
TRBD2 | TRBJ2-4 | TRBV4-1 | . | CASSQDSSGRDIQYF | TGCGCCAGCAGCCAAGACTCCAGCGGGAGAGACATTCAGTACTTC
TRBD1 | TRBJ2-7 | TRBV20-1 | . | CSAKGQADEQYF | TGCAGTGCCAAGGGACAGGCCGACGAGCAGTACTTC
TRBD2 | TRBJ2-5 | TRBV20-1 | once | CSALLAGTQETQYF | TGCAGTGCCTTACTAGCGGGGACTCAAGAGACCCAGTACTTC
TRBD1 | TRBJ1-6 | TRBV20-1 | once | CSASRDRGGSPLHF | TGCAGTGCTAGCAGGGACAGGGGAGGGTCACCCCTCCACTTT
. | TRBJ1-4 | TRBV7-9 | . | CASSFGTAATNEKLFF | TGTGCCAGCAGCTTCGGAACAGCGGCAACTAATGAAAAACTGTTTTTT
. | TRBJ2-5 | TRBV9 | . | CASSVAGYRGETQYF | TGTGCCAGCAGCGTAGCGGGATACCGCGGGGAGACCCAGTACTTC
. | TRBJ1-2 | TRBV29-1 | . | CSVVQAGTNYGYTF | TGCAGCGTTGTACAGGCAGGCACTAACTATGGCTACACCTTC
. | TRBJ2-5 | TRBV24-1 | . | CATSETGQETQYF | TGTGCCACCAGTGAAACAGGCCAAGAGACCCAGTACTTC
TRBD1 | TRBJ1-1 | TRBV15 | . | CATSTRGLGAFF | TGTGCCACCAGCACCAGGGGGCTTGGCGCTTTCTTT
. | TRBJ1-6 | TRBV5-6 | . | CASSVTRLGKDSPLHF | TGTGCCAGCAGCGTGACACGTCTCGGCAAGGATTCACCCCTCCACTTT
TRBD1 | TRBJ2-7 | TRBV20-1 | . | CSATGQGPYEQYF | TGCAGTGCTACAGGACAGGGGCCGTACGAGCAGTACTTC
. | TRBJ1-5 | TRBV28 | . | CASRGNSNQPQHF | TGTGCCAGCAGGGGAAATAGCAATCAGCCCCAGCATTTT
. | TRBJ2-7 | TRBV30 | . | CAARGRHEQYF | TGTGCCGCCCGAGGGAGGCACGAGCAGTACTTC
. | TRBJ2-2 | TRBV12-5 | . | CASGQGEGGELFF | TGTGCTAGTGGTCAGGGAGAAGGGGGGGAGCTGTTTTTT
TRBD1 | TRBJ2-7 | TRBV18 | once | CASSPNAPGQGYPYEQYF | TGTGCCAGCTCACCGAATGCCCCGGGACAGGGGTACCCCTACGAGCAGTACTTC
. | TRBJ2-5 | TRBV28 | . | CASKGGLGETQYF | TGTGCCAGCAAGGGCGGGCTTGGAGAGACCCAGTACTTC
. | TRBJ2-3 | TRBV5-1 | . | CASSPTGYSTDTQYF | TGCGCCAGCAGCCCCACAGGGTATAGCACAGATACGCAGTATTTT
TRBD1 | TRBJ1-6 | TRBV2 | . | CASSGDRGTPLHF | TGTGCCAGCAGTGGGGACAGGGGTACACCCCTCCACTTT
. | TRBJ1-1 | TRBV25-1 | few | CASSEGLNTEAFF | TGTGCCAGCAGTGAGGGGCTGAACACTGAAGCTTTCTTT
. | TRBJ2-1 | TRBV20-1 | . | CSARDPWVHNEQFF | TGCAGTGCTAGAGACCCGTGGGTCCACAATGAGCAGTTCTTC
. | TRBJ1-5 | TRBV15 | . | CATSRQDDQPQHF | TGTGCCACCAGCAGACAGGATGATCAGCCCCAGCATTTT
TRBD2 | TRBJ2-1 | TRBV6-2/TRBV6-3 | . | CASQTSGGWVEQFF | TGTGCCAGCCAGACTAGCGGGGGGTGGGTTGAGCAGTTCTTC
. | TRBJ2-1 | TRBV20-1 | . | CSAREVRGNTYNEQFF | TGCAGTGCTAGAGAGGTGCGGGGAAATACCTACAATGAGCAGTTCTTC
. | TRBJ2-7 | TRBV30 | . | CAWSVEGGPYEQYF | TGTGCCTGGAGTGTTGAGGGAGGTCCCTACGAGCAGTACTTC
TRBD1 | TRBJ2-1 | TRBV20-1 | . | CSARGQGALGYNEQFF | TGCAGTGCTAGGGGACAGGGGGCGCTTGGGTACAATGAGCAGTTCTTC
. | TRBJ2-5 | TRBV20-1 | . | CSATGTYQETQYF | TGCAGTGCAACCGGGACGTACCAAGAGACCCAGTACTTC
. | TRBJ1-2 | TRBV5-4 | . | CASSSPGGSYGYTF | TGTGCCAGCAGCTCCCCGGGGGGCAGCTATGGCTACACCTTC
. | TRBJ2-7 | TRBV21-1 | . | CASSRGQGATYEQYF | TGTGCCAGCAGCAGGGGACAGGGAGCCACCTACGAGCAGTACTTC
. | TRBJ2-2 | TRBV20-1 | . | CSAADPNTGELFF | TGCAGTGCCGCGGACCCCAACACCGGGGAGCTGTTTTTT
. | TRBJ2-5 | TRBV7-8 | once | CASSIGQGGYGKTQYF | TGTGCCAGCAGCATTGGACAAGGTGGCTATGGGAAGACCCAGTACTTC
. | TRBJ2-5 | TRBV5-4 | . | CASTSEGGETQYF | TGTGCCAGCACCTCAGAGGGAGGAGAGACCCAGTACTTC
TRBD2 | TRBJ2-3 | TRBV30 | . | CAWSEGLAGDTQYF | TGTGCCTGGAGTGAAGGACTAGCGGGGGATACGCAGTATTTT